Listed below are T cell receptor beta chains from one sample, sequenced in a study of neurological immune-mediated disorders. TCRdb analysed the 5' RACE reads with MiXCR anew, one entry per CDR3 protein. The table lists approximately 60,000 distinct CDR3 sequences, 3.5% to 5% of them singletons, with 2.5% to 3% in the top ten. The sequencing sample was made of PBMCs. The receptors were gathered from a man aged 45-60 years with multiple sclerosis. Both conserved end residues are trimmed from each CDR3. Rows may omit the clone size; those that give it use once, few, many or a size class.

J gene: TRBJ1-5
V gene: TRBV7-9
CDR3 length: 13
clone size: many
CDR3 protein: ASSLVTGDNQPQN

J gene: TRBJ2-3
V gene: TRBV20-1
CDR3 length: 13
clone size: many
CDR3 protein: SAKSAQGPTDTQY

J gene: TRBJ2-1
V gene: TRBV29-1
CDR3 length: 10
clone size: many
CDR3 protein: SGGRSYNEQF

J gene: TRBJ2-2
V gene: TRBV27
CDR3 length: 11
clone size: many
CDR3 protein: ASSRQSPGELF

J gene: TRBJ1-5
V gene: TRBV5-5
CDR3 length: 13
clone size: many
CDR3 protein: ASSVGAGVGQPQH

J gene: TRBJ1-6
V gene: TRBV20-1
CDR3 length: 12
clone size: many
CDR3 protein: SARSSVLNSPLH

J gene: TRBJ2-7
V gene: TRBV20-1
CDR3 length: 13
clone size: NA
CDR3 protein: SARDWIKGGYEQY

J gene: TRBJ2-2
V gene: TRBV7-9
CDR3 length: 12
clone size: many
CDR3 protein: ASNRGPNTGELF

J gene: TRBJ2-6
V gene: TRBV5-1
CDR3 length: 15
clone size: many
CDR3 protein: ASRVDTYASGANVLT

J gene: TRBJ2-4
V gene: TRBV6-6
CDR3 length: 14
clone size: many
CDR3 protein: ASSPRGSIAKNIQY

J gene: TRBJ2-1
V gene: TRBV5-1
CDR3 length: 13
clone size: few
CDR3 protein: ASSEDSLSYNEQF

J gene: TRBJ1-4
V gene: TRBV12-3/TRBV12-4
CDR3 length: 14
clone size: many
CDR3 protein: ASSLTWPRANEKLF

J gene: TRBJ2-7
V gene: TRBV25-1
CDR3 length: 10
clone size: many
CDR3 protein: ASSEAGSEQY

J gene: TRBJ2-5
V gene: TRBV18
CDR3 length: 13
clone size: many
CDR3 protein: ASSPLAGNQETQY

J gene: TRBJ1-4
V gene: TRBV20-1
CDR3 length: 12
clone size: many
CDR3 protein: SASKDTSNEKLF

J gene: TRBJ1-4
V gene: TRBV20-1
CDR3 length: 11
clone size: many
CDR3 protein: SARGLGNEKLF

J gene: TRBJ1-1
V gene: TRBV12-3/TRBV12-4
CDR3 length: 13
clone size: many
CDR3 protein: ASSSRGGGGTEAF

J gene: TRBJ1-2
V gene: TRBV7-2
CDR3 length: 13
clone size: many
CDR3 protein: ASSLVTGVNYGYT

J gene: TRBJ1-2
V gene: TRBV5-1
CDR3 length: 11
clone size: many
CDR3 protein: ASSLDGVDGYT

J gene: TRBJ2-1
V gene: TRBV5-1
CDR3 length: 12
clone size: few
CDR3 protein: ASSFRVSYNEQF

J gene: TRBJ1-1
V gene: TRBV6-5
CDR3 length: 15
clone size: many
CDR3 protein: ASSRSGTAISNTEAF

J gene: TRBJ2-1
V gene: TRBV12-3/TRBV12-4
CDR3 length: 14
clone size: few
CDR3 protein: ASSIRLAGGVNEQF

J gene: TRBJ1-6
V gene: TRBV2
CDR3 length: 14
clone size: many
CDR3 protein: ASRWDASSYNSPLH

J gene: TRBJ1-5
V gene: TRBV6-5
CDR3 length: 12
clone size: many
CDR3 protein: ASSGNVGNQPQH

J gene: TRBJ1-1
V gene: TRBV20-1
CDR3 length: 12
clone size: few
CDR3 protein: SAREPRGHTEAF

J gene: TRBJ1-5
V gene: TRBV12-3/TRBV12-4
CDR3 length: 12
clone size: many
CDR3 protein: ASSEDRRNQPQH

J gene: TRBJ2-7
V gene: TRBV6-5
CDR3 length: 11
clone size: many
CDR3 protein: ASRYGEGNEQY

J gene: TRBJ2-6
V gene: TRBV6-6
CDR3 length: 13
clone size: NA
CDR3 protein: ASSYGGTGANVLT

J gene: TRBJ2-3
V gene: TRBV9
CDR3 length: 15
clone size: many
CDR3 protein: ASSETWGAGSTDTQY

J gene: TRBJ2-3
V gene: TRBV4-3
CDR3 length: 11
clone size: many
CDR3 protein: ASSQGEGDTQY

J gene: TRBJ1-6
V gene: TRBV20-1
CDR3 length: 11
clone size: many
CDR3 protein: SAKRSYNSPLH

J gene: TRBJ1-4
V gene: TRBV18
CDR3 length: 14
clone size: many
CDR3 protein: ASSPGQTATNEKLF

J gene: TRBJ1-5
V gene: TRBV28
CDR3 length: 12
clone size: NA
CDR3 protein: ASRPGRRNQPQN

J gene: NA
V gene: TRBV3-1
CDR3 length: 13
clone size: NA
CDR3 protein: ATQSAGGPRETQY

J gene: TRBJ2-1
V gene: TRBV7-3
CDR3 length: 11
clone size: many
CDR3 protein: ASSITGSGEQF

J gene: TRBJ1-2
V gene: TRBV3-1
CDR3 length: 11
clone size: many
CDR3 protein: ASSQWTCDGYT

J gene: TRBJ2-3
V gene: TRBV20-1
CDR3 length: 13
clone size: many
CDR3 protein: SARSPGSHPDTQY

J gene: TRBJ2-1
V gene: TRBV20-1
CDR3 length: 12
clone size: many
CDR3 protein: SARVMRSYNEQF

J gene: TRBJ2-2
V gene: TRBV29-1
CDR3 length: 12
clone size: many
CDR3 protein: SVATIANTGELF

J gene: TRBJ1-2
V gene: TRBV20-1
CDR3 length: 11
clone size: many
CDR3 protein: SARDPFGGGYT

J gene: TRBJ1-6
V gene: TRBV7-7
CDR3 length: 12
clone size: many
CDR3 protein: ASSLGTANSPLN

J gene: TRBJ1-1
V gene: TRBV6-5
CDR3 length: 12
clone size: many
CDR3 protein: ASSYSPTVPEAF

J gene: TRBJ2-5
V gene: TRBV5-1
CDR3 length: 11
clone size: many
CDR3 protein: ASSTGTGETQY

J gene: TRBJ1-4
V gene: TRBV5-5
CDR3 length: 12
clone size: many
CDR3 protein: ASSLSGRVEKLF

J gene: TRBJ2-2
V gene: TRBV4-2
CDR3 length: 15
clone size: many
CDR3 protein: ASRHAGIPLRTGELF

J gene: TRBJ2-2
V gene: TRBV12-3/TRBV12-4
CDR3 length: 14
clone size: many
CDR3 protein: ASRPTSGRNTGELF

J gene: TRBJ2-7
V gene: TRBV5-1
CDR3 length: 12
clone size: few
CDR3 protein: ASSLEASRGEQY

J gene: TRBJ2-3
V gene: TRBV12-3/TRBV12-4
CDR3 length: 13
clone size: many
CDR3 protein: ASSFRRKEADTQY

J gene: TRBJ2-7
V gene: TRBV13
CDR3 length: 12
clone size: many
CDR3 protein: ASSLGGTGAREY

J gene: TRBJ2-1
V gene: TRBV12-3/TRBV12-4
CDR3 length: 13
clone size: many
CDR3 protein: ASSSGTGGGNEQF

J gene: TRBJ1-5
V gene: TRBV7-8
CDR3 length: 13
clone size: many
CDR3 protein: ASSLEFASNQPQH

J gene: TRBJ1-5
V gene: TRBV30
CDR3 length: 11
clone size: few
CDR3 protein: AWSTQDNQPQH